Listed here are 25 T cell receptor beta chains from one sample, sequenced in a study of blood T cell repertoires in COVID-19. TCRdb's table, derived via immunoSEQ multiplex PCR, lists solely in-frame clones and lacks some. The sample lists about 230,000 clones, approximately 91% occurring once. The sequenced sample was peripheral blood. These receptors were taken from a woman aged 55 to 70 with acute or convalescent COVID-19.

The chain uses TRBV14 and TRBJ1-1; TRBD1 agrees at 8 bases. After removal of 2 bases from V and 7 bases from J, the junction contained 12 bases not matched to a gene. The CDR3 has 16 amino acids. From germline, CDR1 is SGHDN and CDR2 FVKESK. CDR3 amino acids: CASSQRVGQGLFEAFF. The CDR3 bases are TGTGCCAGCAGCCAACGGGTTGGACAGGGCCTTTTTGAAGCTTTCTTT.

The chain carries TRBV14 and TRBJ1-2, with D perhaps matching TRBD1 (5 bases). This CDR3 spans 14 amino acids. With 4 bases removed from V and 8 bases from J, the gap between germline ends came to 17 bases. Germline V lookup: CDR1 SGHDN, CDR2 FVKESK. CDR3 sequence reads: CASSPSRGNRGYTF. The CDR3 coding sequence is TGTGCCAGCAGCCCCTCACGAGGTAACAGGGGCTACACCTTC.

The chain couples TRBV14 to TRBJ2-7; the match to TRBD2 covers 8 bases. The CDR3 sequence is 15 residues long. The V gene's germline CDR1 is SGHDN and CDR2 FVKESK. The junction had 11 bases not matched to a gene; V was cut back by 3 bases and J by 7 bases. The CDR3 DNA reads TGTGCCAGCAGCCAGGCCCAAGCGGGAGTGGGTGAGCAGTACTTC. This codes for CASSQAQAGVGEQYF.

The genes are TRBV5-1 and TRBJ2-3; D perhaps matches TRBD1 (7 bases). Germline V lookup: CDR1 SGHRS, CDR2 YFSETQ. The CDR3 totals 14 residues. V was pared by 5 bases and J by 3 bases, with 13 bases between. The CDR3 DNA reads TGCGCCAGCAGTATGGCAGGGGGGACAGATACGCAGTATTTT. Translating it yields CASSMAGGTDTQYF.

The chain employs TRBV5-1 and TRBJ1-4; 8 bases agree with TRBD1. The germline gives CDR1 SGHRS, CDR2 YFSETQ. This CDR3 region has 15 residues. V gave up 0 bases and J gave up 3 bases; unmatched junction bases: 1. This chain's CDR3 is CASSLAGGSNEKLFF. The CDR3 DNA is TGCGCCAGCAGCTTGGCAGGGGGCTCTAATGAAAAACTGTTTTTT.

The gene calls are TRBV18 and TRBJ2-4; D might be TRBD2 (5 bases). With 3 bases removed from V and 0 bases from J, the gap between germline ends came to 12 bases. The CDR3 is 16 residues long. Germline assignment: CDR1 KGHSH and CDR2 LQKENI. The chain's CDR3 is CASSPLNREAKNIQYF. DNA for the CDR3: TGTGCCAGCTCACCTTTAAATCGGGAAGCCAAAAACATTCAGTACTTC.

The V call is TRBV2, the J call TRBJ2-1; TRBD2 matches 9 bases. The CDR3 is made up of 15 amino acids. CDR1 is SNHLY and CDR2 is FYNNEI in the germline V gene. V dropped 4 bases and J dropped 9; count of bases not matched to a gene: 10. In DNA form, the CDR3 reads TGTGCCAGCAGTGTGGAGGGACTAGCCAGTTCTGAGCAGTTCTTC. This sequence encodes CASSVEGLASSEQFF.

The CDR3 nucleotides read TGTGCCGGGGGCCGGTCAGGAGCTAAGGAGACCCAGTACTTC. Its translation: CAGGRSGAKETQYF. V usage is TRBV28 and J usage is TRBJ2-5, with a tentative D call TRBD1 (6 bases). This CDR3 has 14 amino acids. Germline lookup yields CDR1 MDHEN and CDR2 SYDVKM. V dropped 11 bases and J dropped 5 bases, with 21 bases sitting between them.

The V call is TRBV4-1, the J call TRBJ1-2; D is undetermined. Germline assignment: CDR1 MGHRA and CDR2 YSYEKL. This CDR3 spans 16 amino acids. The V end was cut by 1 base, the J end by 0 bases, with 12 bases between. CDR3 DNA: TGCGCCAGCAGCCAAGCCTCCGTCGTTACTAACTATGGCTACACCTTC. It is translated as CASSQASVVTNYGYTF.

The chain uses TRBV29-1 and TRBJ2-3; unclear D gene. The CDR3 totals 12 residues. Trimming left V 4 bases short and J 3 bases short, with 8 bases between. Germline assignment: CDR1 SQVTM and CDR2 ANQGSEA. This chain's CDR3 is CSVGPGTDTQYF. In nucleotides, the CDR3 is TGCAGCGTTGGCCCAGGAACAGATACGCAGTATTTT.

The chain employs TRBV25-1 and TRBJ1-6; a possible D gene is TRBD1 (5 bases). V lost 3 bases to trimming and J lost 10 bases, with 16 bases between them. This CDR3 has 15 amino acids. CDR1 MGHDK and CDR2 SYGVNS come from the germline V gene. The CDR3 DNA sequence: TGTGCCAGCAGTGACCCGGGGGGGTTGGGGTCACCCCTCCACTTT. Amino acids: CASSDPGGLGSPLHF.

The gene calls are TRBV5-1 and TRBJ1-1; no definite D call. CDR3 length equals 12 residues. Germline V lookup: CDR1 SGHRS, CDR2 YFSETQ. V dropped 4 bases and J dropped 1 base, with 5 bases sitting between them. In nucleotides, the CDR3 is TGCGCCAGCAGCCCTCCGAACACTGAAGCTTTCTTT. This encodes CASSPPNTEAFF.

V is TRBV3-1 (or the pseudogene TRBV3-2) and J is TRBJ1-1; the match to TRBD1 covers 10 bases. The CDR3 runs 17 residues. Trimming at V came to 4 bases and at J to 0 bases, leaving 8 bases not matched to a gene. Germline loops: CDR1 LGHDT, CDR2 YNNKEL (reference sequence). The DNA for the CDR3 is TGTGCCAGCAGCCGAAGAGACAGGGGGCCTATGAACACTGAAGCTTTCTTT. Protein sequence: CASSRRDRGPMNTEAFF.

The chain is built from TRBV12-5 and TRBJ1-5; 9 nucleotides agree with TRBD1. Losses at the gene ends were 7 bases for V and 4 bases for J; bases not matched to a gene: 11. CDR1 and CDR2 from the germline V gene are LGHNT and FRNRAP. CDR3 length: 16 amino acids. The CDR3 here is CASANGEGQGNQPQHF. In DNA form, the CDR3 reads TGTGCTAGTGCTAACGGGGAGGGACAGGGAAATCAGCCCCAGCATTTT.

The V gene is TRBV28, the J gene TRBJ1-3; 10 bases line up with TRBD1. CDR1 is MDHEN and CDR2 is SYDVKM in the germline V gene. With V trimmed by 3 bases and J by 0 bases, 26 bases remained unmatched. The CDR3 covers 24 residues. The CDR3 nucleotides are TGTGCCAGCAGTTTTTTGGGTGAGTGGTCGGGACAGGGGAAGCGCCTCGACTCTGGAAACACCATATATTTT. Its protein is CASSFLGEWSGQGKRLDSGNTIYF.

The genes are TRBV4-2 and TRBJ2-7; 10 nucleotides agree with TRBD1. Germline V gives CDR1 LGHNA, CDR2 YNFKEQ. This CDR3 contains 17 residues. Losses at the gene ends were 2 bases for V and 5 bases for J; bases not matched to a gene: 12. The CDR3 reads CASSQHNPGQGWDEQYF. The CDR3 DNA follows: TGTGCCAGCAGCCAACACAACCCGGGACAGGGGTGGGACGAGCAGTACTTC.

V is TRBV6-1 and J is TRBJ1-1; no firm D call. The germline V gene has CDR1 MNHNS and CDR2 SASEGT. This CDR3 has 14 residues. V was pared by 0 bases and J by 5 bases, with 10 bases between. The CDR3 DNA follows: TGTGCCAGCAGTGAAGCAGGGAGGTGGACTGAAGCTTTCTTT. Translated, it gives CASSEAGRWTEAFF.

J is TRBJ2-5 and V is TRBV20-1; D not resolved. Trimming took off 3 bases at V and 2 bases at J, with 19 bases between the two ends. Germline V lookup: CDR1 DFQATT, CDR2 SNEGSKA (reference sequence). The CDR3 covers 16 residues. CDR3 residues: CSASSPRSQLQETQYF. In DNA form, the CDR3 reads TGCAGTGCTAGTTCTCCCAGGTCGCAACTTCAAGAGACCCAGTACTTC.

This clone has just one count. The V gene is TRBV4-1, the J gene TRBJ2-3; 7 nucleotides align to TRBD1. V was clipped by 5 bases and J by 0 bases; unmatched bases: 11. Germline CDR1 and CDR2: MGHRA and YSYEKL. This CDR3 region has 17 residues. The CDR3 nucleotides are TGCGCCAGCAGCGGCAGACTACAGGGGACAAGCACAGATACGCAGTATTTT. Encoded protein: CASSGRLQGTSTDTQYF.

The V gene is TRBV19, the J gene TRBJ1-2; D gene ambiguous. The CDR3 contains 16 residues. V was cut by 7 bases and J by 7 bases, with 25 bases left in between. CDR1 and CDR2 (germline): LNHDA, SQIVND (reference sequence). CDR3 sequence reads: CASTPEGLRKAGGYTF. CDR3 sequence (DNA): TGTGCCAGTACCCCTGAAGGTCTTAGAAAGGCGGGTGGCTACACCTTC.

The chain couples TRBV5-1 to TRBJ1-2, with TRBD1 matching 11 bases. V lost 3 bases, J lost 4 bases, and 2 bases stayed unmatched. From germline, CDR1 is SGHRS and CDR2 YFSETQ. CDR3 size: 14 residues. For the CDR3, the DNA is TGCGCCAGCAGCTCGGGACAGGGGGTCTATGGCTACACCTTC. It encodes CASSSGQGVYGYTF.

The genes are TRBV19 and TRBJ2-3; 7 bases are shared with TRBD2. Trimming removed 3 bases from V and 2 bases from J; junction bases left unmatched: 5. This CDR3 spans 15 amino acids. Germline assignment: CDR1 LNHDA and CDR2 SQIVND (reference sequence). DNA of the CDR3: TGTGCCAGTAGTATCCGGACTAGTCTCACAGATACGCAGTATTTT. Protein sequence: CASSIRTSLTDTQYF.

This chain uses TRBV15 with TRBJ2-1; 8 nucleotides match TRBD2. V trimming: 0 bases; J trimming: 15 bases; junction bases outside the gene matches: 4. The CDR3 extends over 12 amino acids. Germline V lookup: CDR1 LNHNV, CDR2 YYDKDF (reference sequence). The CDR3 region is CATSRDSLAGFF. The CDR3 bases are TGTGCCACCAGCAGAGATTCGCTAGCGGGGTTCTTC.

This rearrangement joins TRBV12-3 or TRBV12-4 to TRBJ2-1, with TRBD2 identical over 8 bases. The ends lost 7 bases at V and 7 bases at J; junction bases unmatched: 6. The length of the CDR3 is 13 residues. CDR3: CASTSSGRNEQFF. For the CDR3, the DNA is TGTGCCAGCACCTCGAGCGGGAGAAATGAGCAGTTCTTC.

The V gene is TRBV5-1, the J gene TRBJ2-2; D possibly corresponds to TRBD2 (5 bases). CDR1 SGHRS and CDR2 YFSETQ come from the germline V gene. Between the trimmed V and J ends, which lost 4 bases and 1 base, there was a span of 8 bases. The CDR3 is made up of 14 amino acids. The CDR3 coding sequence is TGCGCCAGCAGCGGCGGACTGAACACCGGGGAGCTGTTTTTT. It is translated as CASSGGLNTGELFF. The entire variable domain, with the rest obtained from reference TRBV5-1 and TRBJ2-2, is as follows: KAGVTQTPRYLIKTRGQQVTLSCSPISGHRSVSWYQQTPGQGLQFLFEYFSETQRNKGNFPGRFSGRQFSNSRSEMNVSTLELGDSALYLCASSGGLNTGELFFGEGSRLTVL.